The clone carrying this TCR beta chain was detected many times. The antigen remains unidentified. Trimming cost V 4 bases and J 4 bases, with 17 bases left between them. In germline, CDR1 is SGHRS, CDR2 YFSETQ. This CDR3 region has 15 residues. This record belongs to a study of response to subunit inactivated influenza vaccine. TCRdb re-called the RT-PCR reads through MiXCR, storing one row per CDR3 protein. The data contain some 180,000 distinct CDR3 sequences, around a tenth of them singletons. Points from the study as a whole: There was a suggestion from the authors that each seasonal influenza vaccination recruits few new T cells.

Sequencing was performed on non-naive T cells sorted from PBMCs, taken on the day of vaccination. The chain carries TRBV5-1 and TRBJ1-1; weak D call: TRBD1 (5 bases). The clonotype originates from a man over 45 who received an inactivated influenza vaccine. The CDR3 loop reads CASSQSIQETTEAFF. In DNA form, the CDR3 reads TGCGCCAGCAGCCAATCGATACAGGAGACCACTGAAGCTTTCTTT.